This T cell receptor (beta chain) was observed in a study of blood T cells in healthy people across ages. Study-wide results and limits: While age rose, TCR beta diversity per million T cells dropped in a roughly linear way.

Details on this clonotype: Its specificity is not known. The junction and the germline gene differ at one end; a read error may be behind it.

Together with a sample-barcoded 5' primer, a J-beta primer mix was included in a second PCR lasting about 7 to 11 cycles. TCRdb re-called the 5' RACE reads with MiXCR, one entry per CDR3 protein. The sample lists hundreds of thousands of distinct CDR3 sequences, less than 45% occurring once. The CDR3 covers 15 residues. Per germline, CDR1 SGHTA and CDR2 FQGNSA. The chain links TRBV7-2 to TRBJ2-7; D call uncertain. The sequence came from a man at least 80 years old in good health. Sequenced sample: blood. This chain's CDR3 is CANSTSSQGPYEQYF. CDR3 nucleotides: TGTGCCAACAGCACCTCGTCCCAAGGGCCCTACGAGCAGTACTTC.